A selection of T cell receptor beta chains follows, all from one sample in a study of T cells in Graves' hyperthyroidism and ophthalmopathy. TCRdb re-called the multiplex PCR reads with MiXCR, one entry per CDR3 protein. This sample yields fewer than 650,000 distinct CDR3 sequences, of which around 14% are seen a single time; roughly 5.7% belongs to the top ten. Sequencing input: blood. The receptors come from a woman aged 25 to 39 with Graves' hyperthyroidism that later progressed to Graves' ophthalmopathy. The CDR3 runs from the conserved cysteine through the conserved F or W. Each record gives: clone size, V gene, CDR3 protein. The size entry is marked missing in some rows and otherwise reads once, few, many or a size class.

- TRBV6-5 CAGSYGGGSYEQYF
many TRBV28 CASTRTDSYEQYF
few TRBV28 CASSLPATGQSAF
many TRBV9 CASSVARTGGEYEQYF
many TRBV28 CATRSGRTDTQYF
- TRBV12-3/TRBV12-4 CASSIHNTGELFF
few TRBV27 CASGAYSYEQYF
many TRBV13 CASTIMNTEAFF
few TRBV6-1 CASSQIRTASRIYGYTF
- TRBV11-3 CASTQRELSEQFF
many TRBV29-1 CSVAAGATTDTQYF
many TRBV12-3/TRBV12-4 CASSQRTGEQYF
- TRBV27 CASSTLPRYNEQFF
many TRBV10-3 CAISESGGGSYNEQFF
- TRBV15 CATSRAIRDRDGEQFF
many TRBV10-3 CASSDREGNEQYF
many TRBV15 CATSREGTPVQFF